The 10 T cell receptor beta chains listed next were all sequenced from one sample in a study of blood T cell repertoires in COVID-19. TCRdb's copy holds only in-frame clones and misses some; the assay was immunoSEQ multiplex PCR. The sample has about 480,000 clones, 70% to 90% seen once; the top ten hold roughly 8%. The material sequenced was peripheral blood. These receptors originate from a woman aged 45 to 65 with COVID-19, enrolled during active disease.

The rearrangement links TRBV11-3 to TRBJ2-7, with a tentative D call TRBD2 (7 bases). The germline CDR1 and CDR2 sequences are SGHNT and YENEEA. V was pared by 1 base and J by 4 bases, with 11 bases between. The CDR3 has 14 residues. CDR3 sequence: CASSLGGGAYEQYF. CDR3 nucleotide sequence: TGTGCCAGCAGCTTAGGGGGGGGCGCGTACGAGCAGTACTTC.

The V and J genes are TRBV6-1 and TRBJ2-7, with TRBD1 matching 9 bases. With 0 bases clipped from V and 2 bases from J, the junction kept 14 bases outside the gene matches. The CDR3 consists of 19 residues. Germline V gene lookup returns CDR1 MNHNS and CDR2 SASEGT. CDR3 nucleotides: TGTGCCAGCAGTGAAGCGCAGACAGGGGGTCTATTTCCCACCTACGAGCAGTACTTC. Its translation is CASSEAQTGGLFPTYEQYF.

The V gene is TRBV19, the J gene TRBJ1-1; perhaps TRBD1 as D (5 bases). This CDR3 has 17 amino acids. V dropped 4 bases and J dropped 0 bases, with 18 bases sitting between them. In germline, CDR1 is LNHDA, CDR2 SQIVND (reference sequence). Here the CDR3 reads CASSRGRRAFLNTEAFF. The DNA for the CDR3 is TGTGCCAGTAGTAGGGGGAGGCGTGCGTTCTTGAACACTGAAGCTTTCTTT.

The rearrangement joins TRBV15 to TRBJ1-1; D gene ambiguous. The ends were cut back, 4 bases at V and 2 bases at J, with 5 bases in the middle. Germline V gene data show CDR1 as LNHNV and CDR2 as YYDKDF (reference sequence). The CDR3 consists of 12 residues. The CDR3 loop reads CATSNYNTEAFF. As DNA, the CDR3 is TGTGCCACCAGCAACTACAACACTGAAGCTTTCTTT.

The chain is built from TRBV30 and TRBJ2-5; D call uncertain. The V end lost 0 bases, the J end lost 5 bases, and 10 bases lay between the germline ends. Germline lookup yields CDR1 GTSNPN and CDR2 SVGIG (reference sequence). The CDR3 contains 13 residues. In DNA, the CDR3 is TGTGCCTGGAGTGTTGTAGCCGGGGAGACCCAGTACTTC. It yields the protein CAWSVVAGETQYF.

A remark on this clone: Other DNA variants within this sample encode the same CDR3. This chain links TRBV12-3 or TRBV12-4 with TRBJ1-1, with a tentative D call TRBD1 (5 bases). Trimming removed 1 base at V and 5 bases at J, with 8 bases between. The CDR3 covers 13 residues. CDR3 DNA: TGTGCCAGCAGTTTAGGGGGGGGGACTGAAGCTTTCTTT. Amino acids: CASSLGGGTEAFF.

The J gene is TRBJ1-3, the V gene TRBV2; D not resolved. The CDR3 has 14 residues. Germline V gene sequence: CDR1 SNHLY, CDR2 FYNNEI. The V end was cut by 1 base, the J end by 3 bases, with 7 bases between. The CDR3 is CASSEGQIGNTIYF. DNA for the CDR3: TGTGCCAGCAGTGAAGGGCAGATTGGAAACACCATATATTTT. The variable domain in full, with the rest retrieved from reference TRBV2 and TRBJ1-3, is EPEVTQTPSHQVTQMGQEVILRCVPISNHLYFYWYRQILGQKVEFLVSFYNNEISEKSEIFDDQFSVERPDGSNFTLKIRSTKLEDSAMYFCASSEGQIGNTIYFGEGSWLTVV.

The V call is TRBV25-1, the J call TRBJ2-4, with 9 nucleotides matching TRBD1. CDR1 MGHDK and CDR2 SYGVNS come from the germline V gene. This CDR3 has 13 residues. Losses at the gene ends were 6 bases for V and 8 bases for J; bases not matched to a gene: 5. The chain's CDR3 is CASRNDRGDIQYF. The CDR3 DNA is TGTGCCAGCAGGAACGACAGGGGGGACATTCAGTACTTC.

V gene TRBV7-9 combines with J gene TRBJ2-2; a weak D match, TRBD2 (5 bases). Germline values: CDR1 SEHNR, CDR2 FQNEAQ (reference sequence). Deletions cut 0 bases from V and 6 bases from J, with 11 bases between. The CDR3 sequence is 15 residues long. The DNA of the CDR3 is TGTGCCAGCAGCTTAGCGCTAACCGGGGCCGGGGAGCTGTTTTTT. This translates into CASSLALTGAGELFF.

The chain carries TRBV4-2 and TRBJ2-3; D might be TRBD2 (6 bases). The CDR3 is 17 amino acids. V was clipped by 0 bases and J by 3 bases, with 16 bases between them. Germline V gene sequence: CDR1 LGHNA, CDR2 YNFKEQ. The CDR3 sequence: CASSQDYGGAGTDTQYF. The DNA of the CDR3 is TGTGCCAGCAGCCAAGACTACGGAGGGGCGGGTACAGATACGCAGTATTTT.